The 15 T cell receptor beta chains below were found in one sample sequenced in a study of cytomegalovirus exposure and HLA in healthy donors. PCR used 60 Vbeta primers and 13 Jbeta primers. Produced via immunoSEQ multiplex PCR; TCRdb's table is partial and in-frame only. The sample includes over 150,000 clones, approximately 79% of them seen just once. Sequenced sample: PBMCs. The source is a male donor in good health and CMV-seronegative.

The chain is built from TRBV27 and TRBJ2-5, with D perhaps matching TRBD2 (5 bases). This CDR3 contains 15 residues. V lost 3 bases, J lost 2 bases, and 13 bases lay in between. The germline V gene has CDR1 MNHEY and CDR2 SMNVEV (reference sequence). CDR3: CASSFRAGVQETQYF. The CDR3 region has the DNA TGTGCCAGCAGTTTCCGGGCCGGGGTTCAAGAGACCCAGTACTTC.

This clone has a single count. The chain links TRBV19 to TRBJ1-2; maybe TRBD1 (5 bases). Trimming shortened V by 6 bases and J by 6 bases, and 23 bases separated the two germline ends. The CDR3 is 16 amino acids. CDR1 is LNHDA and CDR2 is SQIVND in the germline V gene (reference sequence). CDR3 sequence reads: CASSGGVLPLIDGYTF. The CDR3 nucleotides read TGTGCCAGTAGCGGGGGGGTCCTACCCCTAATCGATGGCTACACCTTC.

As to this clone: This sample includes further DNA sequences coding for the same CDR3. The chain is built from TRBV7-2 and TRBJ1-2; 8 positions match TRBD1. The germline V gene encodes CDR1 SGHTA and CDR2 FQGNSA. CDR3 length: 14 residues. The trim removed 5 bases at V and 3 bases at J, leaving 5 bases unmatched. The DNA of the CDR3 is TGTGCCAGCAGCCGAGGACAGGGTTACTATGGCTACACCTTC. Translation: CASSRGQGYYGYTF.

The chain carries TRBV7-8 and TRBJ2-3, with D maybe TRBD1 (5 bases). Per the germline V gene, CDR1 is SGHVS and CDR2 is FQNEAQ. V lost 5 bases and J 3 bases, leaving 18 bases between the germline ends. The CDR3 sequence is 16 residues long. Here the CDR3 DNA reads TGTGCCAGCAGCCCCAGAGCAGGGATTGATACAGATACGCAGTATTTT. Its translation: CASSPRAGIDTDTQYF.

The chain uses TRBV6-6 and TRBJ2-5; maybe TRBD1 (5 bases). CDR3 length: 13 amino acids. V lost 6 bases and J 6 bases, leaving 14 bases between the germline ends. CDR1 MNHNY and CDR2 SVGAGI come from the germline V gene (reference sequence). This CDR3 reads CASRPQGAKTQYF. The CDR3 coding sequence is TGTGCCAGCAGGCCTCAAGGGGCAAAGACCCAGTACTTC.

The gene calls are TRBV7-2 and TRBJ2-2; D is perhaps TRBD1 (6 bases). CDR1 is SGHTA, CDR2 FQGNSA, per germline. Trimming took 4 bases from V and 7 from J, leaving 13 bases between them. The CDR3 sequence is 14 residues long. This CDR3 is CASSSFQGIGELFF. In nucleotides, the CDR3 is TGTGCCAGCAGCTCATTTCAGGGGATCGGGGAGCTGTTTTTT.

The chain carries TRBV19 and TRBJ2-3, with 12 bases aligning to TRBD2. Trimming removed 3 bases from V and 5 bases from J; junction bases left unmatched: 6. This CDR3 has 16 residues. Germline V gene sequence: CDR1 LNHDA, CDR2 SQIVND (reference sequence). The CDR3: CASSMASGGAIDTQYF. The CDR3 bases are TGTGCCAGTAGTATGGCTAGCGGGGGGGCCATAGATACGCAGTATTTT. Variable domain in full (rest from reference TRBV19 and TRBJ2-3): DGGITQSPKYLFRKEGQNVTLSCEQNLNHDAMYWYRQDPGQGLRLIYYSQIVNDFQKGDIAEGYSVSREKKESFPLTVTSAQKNPTAFYLCASSMASGGAIDTQYFGPGTRLTVL.

Only a few counts were recorded for this clone. The J gene is TRBJ2-5, the V gene TRBV18; TRBD1 agrees at 10 bases. This CDR3 has 17 amino acids. V shed 3 bases, J shed 0 bases, and the junction held 7 bases outside the gene matches. The V gene's germline CDR1 is KGHSH and CDR2 LQKENI. The CDR3 loop is CASSPRTGGSHQETQYF. CDR3 DNA sequence: TGTGCCAGCTCACCTCGGACAGGGGGATCCCACCAAGAGACCCAGTACTTC.

The CDR3 nucleotides are TGTGCCAGCTCGCGATCGGGACAGGGGACCCCTGGGAACACTGAAGCTTTCTTT. The encoded protein is CASSRSGQGTPGNTEAFF. The chain uses TRBV18 and TRBJ1-1; 10 bases map to TRBD1. Germline lookup yields CDR1 KGHSH and CDR2 LQKENI. V shed 6 bases, J shed 1 base, and the junction held 14 bases outside the gene matches. This CDR3 region has 18 residues.

This sequence joins TRBV9 and TRBJ2-7, with a possible D match to TRBD1 (5 bases). This CDR3 spans 14 amino acids. With 0 bases removed from V and 2 bases from J, the gap between germline ends came to 9 bases. Germline CDR1 reads SGDLS; CDR2 reads YYNGEE. DNA of the CDR3: TGTGCCAGCAGCGTAGGGGGCCCCGCCTACGAGCAGTACTTC. Protein product: CASSVGGPAYEQYF.

The chain combines TRBV6-1 with TRBJ2-3, with D tentatively TRBD1 (6 bases). CDR3 length: 16 amino acids. Germline CDR1 MNHNS, CDR2 SASEGT. Trimming left V 2 bases short and J 1 base short, with 13 bases between. CDR3 protein: CASSEFGAGGTDTQYF. The CDR3 DNA reads TGTGCCAGCAGTGAATTTGGGGCAGGGGGCACAGATACGCAGTATTTT.

DNA for the CDR3: TGTGCCAGCCGGACAGGGGTTGAGCAGTACTTC. It codes for CASRTGVEQYF. The chain uses TRBV27 and TRBJ2-5; TRBD1 matches at 9 bases. With 8 bases clipped from V and 11 bases from J, the junction kept 6 bases outside the gene matches. CDR1 MNHEY and CDR2 SMNVEV come from the germline V gene (reference sequence). CDR3 size: 11 residues.

This clone was recorded once. The chain employs TRBV30 and TRBJ1-1, with 7 bases identical to TRBD1. The V gene's germline CDR1 is GTSNPN and CDR2 SVGIG (reference sequence). The V gene end was trimmed by 1 base and the J gene end by 2 bases; junction bases not matched to a gene: 4. This CDR3 comprises 14 residues. CDR3 sequence: CAWSADRVNTEAFF. For the CDR3, the DNA is TGTGCCTGGAGTGCTGACAGGGTCAACACTGAAGCTTTCTTT.

This chain links TRBV5-1 with TRBJ1-5, with a weak D call TRBD1 (5 bases). The germline CDR1 and CDR2 sequences are SGHRS and YFSETQ. Trimming removed 1 base from V and 0 bases from J, with 8 bases in between. The CDR3 covers 15 residues. CDR3 in DNA: TGCGCCAGCAGCTTGCAGGGAAATAGCAATCAGCCCCAGCATTTT. This codes for CASSLQGNSNQPQHF.

The chain has TRBV4-1 and TRBJ2-1; 12 nucleotides agree with TRBD1. The CDR3 totals 17 residues. The V gene's germline CDR1 is MGHRA and CDR2 YSYEKL. V trimming: 4 bases; J trimming: 1 base; junction bases outside the gene matches: 5. CDR3: CASSPRDRGLSYNEQFF. The CDR3 nucleotides read TGCGCCAGCAGCCCCCGGGACAGGGGGCTATCCTACAATGAGCAGTTCTTC.